These 30 T cell receptor beta chains came from one sample sequenced in a study of T-cell memory formation after mild COVID-19. TCRdb called the 5' RACE reads again in MiXCR, with one record for every CDR3 protein. This sample carries about 320,000 distinct CDR3 sequences, approximately 15% of them seen once, and the ten largest clones take 21%. Sequencing used PBMCs or a T cell subset sorted from them (not recorded which). The receptors shown here come from a man aged 18 to 30 who had mild COVID-19 (a few samples of this study predate the infection). Cell type and time point are not known.

The rearrangement uses TRBV4-1 and TRBJ1-5; the D gene is possibly TRBD1 (6 bases). The CDR3 contains 14 residues. Per the germline V gene, CDR1 is MGHRA and CDR2 is YSYEKL. V lost 1 base and J lost 12, with 16 bases in between. CDR3 DNA: TGCGCCAGCAGCCAAGTAGGGGGAGTTAACATCCAGCATTTT. As protein: CASSQVGGVNIQHF.

There are a few counts of this clonotype. The chain recombines TRBV4-3 with TRBJ1-4, with D perhaps TRBD1 (5 bases). The germline V gene encodes CDR1 LGHNA and CDR2 YSLEER. The CDR3 length is 15 residues. V was shortened by 4 bases and J by 10 bases, with 19 bases between the two germline ends. The CDR3 region is CASSRRAGDSRKLFF. CDR3 coding DNA: TGCGCCAGCAGCCGGAGGGCGGGGGACTCGCGAAAACTGTTTTTT.

The table lists this clonotype with a count of one. The genes are TRBV18 and TRBJ2-7; D is possibly TRBD1 (6 bases). V lost 6 bases to trimming and J lost 1 base, with 13 bases between them. The CDR3 has 14 residues. Germline V gives CDR1 KGHSH, CDR2 LQKENI. In nucleotides, the CDR3 is TGTGCCAGCTCTTCCCCGGACAGTTCCTACGAGCAGTACGTC. It yields the protein CASSSPDSSYEQYV.

V is TRBV5-1 and J is TRBJ2-2, with D unclear. CDR3 length equals 14 residues. The germline V gene has CDR1 SGHRS and CDR2 YFSETQ. V was pared by 1 base and J by 8 bases, with 12 bases between. CDR3 amino acids: CASSLPGPSGELFF. In DNA, the CDR3 is TGCGCCAGCAGCTTGCCGGGTCCTAGTGGGGAGCTGTTTTTT. Drawing the rest from reference TRBV5-1 and TRBJ2-2, the complete variable domain is KAGVTQTPRYLIKTRGQQVTLSCSPISGHRSVSWYQQTPGQGLQFLFEYFSETQRNKGNFPGRFSGRQFSNSRSEMNVSTLELGDSALYLCASSLPGPSGELFFGEGSRLTVL.

The V call is TRBV20-1, the J call TRBJ2-5; D not resolved. Germline CDR1 reads DFQATT; CDR2 reads SNEGSKA (reference sequence). This CDR3 region has 13 residues. Trimming cost V 5 bases and J 5 bases, with 15 bases left between them. Here the CDR3 reads CSASRPLGETQYF. As DNA, the CDR3 is TGCAGTGCTTCTCGACCCCTCGGGGAGACCCAGTACTTC.

This clonotype was seen a few times. The chain couples TRBV27 to TRBJ2-3; possible D gene TRBD2, 7 bases. V lost 3 bases and J lost 6, with 16 bases in between. CDR1 and CDR2 (germline): MNHEY, SMNVEV (reference sequence). This CDR3 region has 15 residues. The CDR3 protein is CASSFPGGQLDTQYF. The CDR3 nucleotides read TGTGCCAGCAGTTTCCCGGGGGGCCAACTGGATACGCAGTATTTT.

There are a few counts of this clonotype. The genes are TRBV4-1 and TRBJ2-5, with 15 nucleotides matching TRBD2. V shed 4 bases, J shed 4 bases, and the junction held 7 bases outside the gene matches. CDR1 is MGHRA, CDR2 YSYEKL, per germline. The CDR3 runs to 17 residues. The CDR3: CASSPLGLAGGGETQYF. The CDR3 DNA follows: TGCGCCAGCAGCCCCCTGGGACTAGCGGGGGGAGGAGAGACCCAGTACTTC.

This clonotype has more than one count but fewer than ten. The chain couples TRBV12-3 or TRBV12-4 to TRBJ2-7, with 8 bases matching TRBD1. The V segment lost 6 bases and the J segment 4 bases; nucleotides outside the gene matches: 11. CDR3 length: 15 amino acids. CDR3 region: CASSRQGSSSYEQYF. The CDR3 nucleotides read TGTGCCAGCAGCCGACAGGGGTCGAGCTCATACGAGCAGTACTTC.

A single count supports this clonotype. The V gene is TRBV7-3, the J gene TRBJ2-3; no firm D call. V was cut by 2 bases and J by 4 bases, with 10 bases left in between. Germline V lookup: CDR1 SGHTA, CDR2 FQGTGA. The CDR3 loop spans 14 amino acids. In DNA form, the CDR3 reads TGTGCCAGCAGCTTATTGGTGAACCCAGATACGCAGTATTTT. Translated: CASSLLVNPDTQYF.

As to this clonotype: One end of the junction fails to match germline, which may point to a read error. This rearrangement joins TRBV7-2 to TRBJ2-4, with TRBD2 as a possible D gene (7 bases). Germline assignment: CDR1 SGHTA and CDR2 FQGNSA. CDR3 length: 15 residues. Here the CDR3 reads CASSSRASGRDIHYF. In DNA form, the CDR3 reads TGTGCCAGCAGCTCGAGAGCTAGCGGCCGGGACATTCATTACTTC.

V gene TRBV5-1 combines with J gene TRBJ2-4; 7 positions agree with TRBD2. This CDR3 contains 15 residues. Germline values: CDR1 SGHRS, CDR2 YFSETQ. The ends lost 3 bases at V and 8 bases at J; junction bases unmatched: 11. CDR3 region: CASSSFDEGGHIQYF. CDR3 in DNA: TGCGCCAGCAGCTCCTTCGACGAGGGAGGGCACATTCAGTACTTC.

The genes are TRBV11-1 and TRBJ1-2; D is uncertain. CDR3 size: 15 residues. CDR1 is SGHAT and CDR2 is FQDESV in the germline V gene (reference sequence). V dropped 5 bases and J dropped 2 bases, with 15 bases sitting between them. CDR3 bases: TGTGCCAGCAGCGCGAGGTCACTGGGGAACTATGGCTACACCTTC. Residues: CASSARSLGNYGYTF. Based on the CDR3 plus reference TRBV11-1 and TRBJ1-2, the full variable domain is EAEVAQSPRYKITEKSQAVAFWCDPISGHATLYWYRQILGQGPELLVQFQDESVVDDSQLPKDRFSAERLKGVDSTLKIQPAELGDSAMYLCASSARSLGNYGYTFGSGTRLTVV.

V and J are TRBV19 and TRBJ1-6, with TRBD1 identical over 8 bases. Germline V CDR1 and CDR2: LNHDA, SQIVND (reference sequence). Trimming at V came to 8 bases and at J to 10 bases, leaving 7 bases not matched to a gene. This CDR3 is 13 amino acids long. Here the CDR3 reads CASDDRGLSPLHF. The CDR3 region has the DNA TGTGCCAGTGACGACAGGGGTCTCTCACCCCTCCACTTT.

The V and J genes are TRBV7-3 and TRBJ2-7; the match to TRBD1 covers 12 bases. V gave up 5 bases and J gave up 6 bases; unmatched junction bases: 8. The CDR3 runs 15 residues. Per germline, CDR1 SGHTA and CDR2 FQGTGA. As DNA, the CDR3 is TGTGCCAGCAGCGCCGGGACAGGGGGCCTGGGCGAGCAGTACTTC. The encoded protein is CASSAGTGGLGEQYF. Full variable domain (outside the CDR3, taken from reference TRBV7-3 and TRBJ2-7): GAGVSQTPSNKVTEKGKYVELRCDPISGHTALYWYRQSLGQGPEFLIYFQGTGAADDSGLPNDRFFAVRPEGSVSTLKIQRTERGDSAVYLCASSAGTGGLGEQYFGPGTRLTVT.

This clonotype came up a few times. The rearrangement uses TRBV6-6 and TRBJ1-3, with a possible D match to TRBD1 (6 bases). The CDR3 is made up of 15 amino acids. Germline-derived CDR1 and CDR2 are MNHNY and SVGAGI (reference sequence). Trimming removed 6 bases at V and 0 bases at J, with 12 bases between. The CDR3 nucleotides read TGTGCCAGCAGCCCACAGGGCTCCTCTGGAAACACCATATATTTT. Protein sequence: CASSPQGSSGNTIYF.

This clonotype turned up a few times. The rearrangement uses TRBV10-3 and TRBJ1-4; TRBD1 is a possible D gene (5 bases). The V end lost 10 bases, the J end lost 5 bases, and 14 bases lay between the germline ends. Germline V gives CDR1 ENHRY, CDR2 SYGVKD. CDR3 length: 13 residues. CDR3 nucleotide sequence: TGTGCCACCAGGGACGGCGACAATGAAAAACTGTTTTTT. This gives the protein CATRDGDNEKLFF.

With regard to this clonotype: A much larger clone lies one base from this, so it may be a read error. The rearrangement links TRBV3-1 to TRBJ1-1, with D perhaps TRBD1 (6 bases). The V and J ends lost 6 bases and 3 bases respectively, with 11 bases between them. The CDR3 length is 13 residues. From germline, CDR1 is LGHDT and CDR2 YNNKEL (reference sequence). The CDR3 spells CASRPTGYTEAFF. CDR3 sequence (DNA): TGTGCCAGCAGACCGACAGGTTACACTGAAGCTTTCTTT.

In its sample, this clonotype was seen a few times. The rearrangement uses TRBV28 and TRBJ1-5; 7 positions agree with TRBD1. This CDR3 is 15 amino acids long. The germline CDR1 and CDR2 sequences are MDHEN and SYDVKM. The V segment lost 4 bases and the J segment 5 bases; nucleotides outside the gene matches: 8. CDR3 DNA sequence: TGTGCCAGCAGTTCCCCACAGGGGTACCATCAGCCCCAGCATTTT. This codes for CASSSPQGYHQPQHF.

This chain connects TRBV7-2 to TRBJ2-7, with 8 bases aligning to TRBD2. Germline V CDR1 and CDR2: SGHTA, FQGNSA. With V trimmed by 0 bases and J by 6 bases, 10 bases remained unmatched. CDR3 length equals 16 residues. The CDR3 bases are TGTGCCAGCAGCTTAGCGTCGGCGGGTCGGGGGGGCGAGCAGTACTTC. As protein: CASSLASAGRGGEQYF.

V and J are TRBV7-9 and TRBJ2-3, with D perhaps matching TRBD2 (6 bases). The CDR3 length is 16 residues. V was shortened by 0 bases and J by 4 bases, with 14 bases between the two germline ends. The germline V gene encodes CDR1 SEHNR and CDR2 FQNEAQ (reference sequence). DNA for the CDR3: TGTGCCAGCAGCTTAGCGGCTAGCGTCAGGGCAGATACGCAGTATTTT. It codes for CASSLAASVRADTQYF.

Only a few counts were recorded for this clonotype. The chain carries TRBV10-1 and TRBJ1-4; perhaps TRBD1 as D (5 bases). This CDR3 region has 13 residues. Per the germline V gene, CDR1 is WNHNN and CDR2 is SYGVQD (reference sequence). The V gene lost 6 bases and the J gene lost 10 bases, with 15 bases spanning the gap. CDR3 DNA sequence: TGCGCCAGCAGCACCGGGACCTCGGGAAAACTGTTTTTT. It yields the protein CASSTGTSGKLFF.

The sample holds a few counts of this clonotype. V and J are TRBV6-2 or TRBV6-3 and TRBJ2-7; D is undetermined. The CDR3 extends over 11 amino acids. Deletions cut 7 bases from V and 2 bases from J, with 6 bases between. Germline-derived CDR1 and CDR2 are MNHEY and SVGEGT. The CDR3 protein is CASTSTYEQYF. The CDR3 DNA sequence: TGTGCCAGCACTTCCACCTACGAGCAGTACTTC.

This clonotype was seen only a few times. The chain couples TRBV12-3 or TRBV12-4 to TRBJ2-5; TRBD1 aligns across 8 bases. The J segment lost 5 bases and the V segment lost 3 bases, leaving 8 bases of the junction unmatched. The CDR3 spans 15 residues. The CDR3 coding sequence is TGTGCCAGCAGTTTTCAGACAGGGGTAGAGGAGACCCAGTACTTC. Its translation is CASSFQTGVEETQYF.

This clonotype was seen ten or more times. This sequence joins TRBV12-3 or TRBV12-4 and TRBJ1-6; perhaps TRBD1 as D (6 bases). The CDR3 covers 14 residues. Trimming shortened V by 6 bases and J by 9 bases, and 15 bases separated the two germline ends. This CDR3 reads CASSPDSLSSPLHF. The CDR3 coding sequence is TGTGCCAGCAGCCCGGACAGCCTTAGTTCACCCCTCCACTTT.

This clonotype was counted between two and nine times. The chain uses TRBV4-3 and TRBJ2-5; possible D gene TRBD2, 6 bases. The CDR3 runs to 15 residues. V lost 3 bases and J lost 4, with 15 bases in between. Germline CDR1 and CDR2: LGHNA and YSLEER. The CDR3 is CASSQGDSPLETQYF. The CDR3 DNA is TGCGCCAGCAGCCAGGGGGACTCTCCACTAGAGACCCAGTACTTC.

This clonotype occurred a few times. V and J are TRBV10-3 and TRBJ1-5; TRBD1 matches 7 bases. Germline V gives CDR1 ENHRY, CDR2 SYGVKD. The trim removed 6 bases at V and 7 bases at J, leaving 6 bases unmatched. This CDR3 comprises 13 residues. The CDR3: CAIRQGEGQPQHF. CDR3 coding DNA: TGTGCCATCAGGCAGGGGGAAGGGCAGCCCCAGCATTTT.

This clonotype was picked up a small number of times. The gene calls are TRBV7-2 and TRBJ1-4; D is perhaps TRBD1 (5 bases). Germline V lookup: CDR1 SGHTA, CDR2 FQGNSA. This CDR3 contains 15 residues. V lost 5 bases and J 3 bases, leaving 13 bases between the germline ends. CDR3 region: CASSQGMRSNEKLFF. In nucleotides, the CDR3 is TGTGCCAGCAGCCAGGGTATGCGTTCTAATGAAAAACTGTTTTTT.

The chain couples TRBV4-1 to TRBJ2-1, with TRBD2 identical over 13 bases. The CDR3 contains 18 residues. CDR1 and CDR2 (germline): MGHRA, YSYEKL. Germline trimming cut 2 bases from V and 3 bases from J; bases unmatched to any gene: 7. This CDR3 reads CASSQLTSGGANYNEQFF. The CDR3 DNA reads as TGCGCCAGCAGCCAACTTACTAGCGGGGGGGCAAACTACAATGAGCAGTTCTTC.

The rearrangement links TRBV20-1 to TRBJ1-1, with a possible D match to TRBD1 (6 bases). The CDR3 runs 14 residues. Germline loops: CDR1 DFQATT, CDR2 SNEGSKA (reference sequence). The ends were cut back, 4 bases at V and 1 base at J, with 13 bases in the middle. CDR3 DNA sequence: TGCAGTGCTAAGAGGGGGGCAGGGAACACTGAAGCTTTCTTT. It yields the protein CSAKRGAGNTEAFF.

This clonotype has more than one count but fewer than ten. This chain uses TRBV7-9 with TRBJ2-1, with D tentatively TRBD1 or TRBD2 (5 bases each). The V end was cut by 2 bases, the J end by 8 bases, with 22 bases between. The CDR3 length is 17 residues. The germline V gene encodes CDR1 SEHNR and CDR2 FQNEAQ (reference sequence). CDR3 region: CASSLLGGAGSQDEQFF. The CDR3, as DNA: TGTGCCAGCAGCTTATTAGGTGGCGCAGGGAGCCAAGATGAGCAGTTCTTC.